The 29 T cell receptor beta chains reported below all come from one sample, sequenced in a study of T cell clones after liver transplantation (dated 2019 in TCRdb). Receptor amplification or capture employed the immunoSEQ multiplex PCR assay. TCRdb provides this immuneACCESS table in a form limited to in-frame rearrangements. Some clones are lacking; in checked studies, under half of them reflect an unresolved V gene, and why the rest are absent is not known. The sample table shows more than 65,000 clones, and about 88% are seen once. The top ten clonotypes cover roughly 2.6% of the sample. Sample time point, as interpreted from the label and publication: pre-transplant. This sample comprised CD4+ T cells from blood, obtained before liver transplant. The receptors were sampled from a human donor who received a liver transplant.

The genes are TRBV5-4 and TRBJ2-5, with 8 bases aligning to TRBD2. In germline, CDR1 is SGHNT, CDR2 YYREEE (reference sequence). The CDR3 has 15 amino acids. V lost 0 bases and J lost 5; bases outside the gene matches: 6. The CDR3 protein is CASSLAGGLAETQYF. CDR3 nucleotides: TGTGCCAGCAGCTTGGCGGGAGGGCTTGCTGAGACCCAGTACTTC.

The chain has TRBV28 and TRBJ2-3, with 11 bases lining up with TRBD2. The CDR3 length is 15 residues. The V segment lost 7 bases and the J segment 4 bases; nucleotides outside the gene matches: 7. From germline, CDR1 is MDHEN and CDR2 SYDVKM. The CDR3 DNA follows: TGTGCCAGCAAAGTTAGCGGGAGGGCCGCAGATACGCAGTATTTT. Protein sequence: CASKVSGRAADTQYF.

V is TRBV15 and J is TRBJ2-3; 8 bases agree with TRBD1. The CDR3 sequence is 16 residues long. The junction had 13 bases not matched to a gene; V was cut back by 8 bases and J by 3 bases. Germline CDR1 is LNHNV and CDR2 is YYDKDF (reference sequence). The CDR3 nucleotides are TGTGCCACCTTCTCCGGGCAGGGGGCAGGAACAGATACGCAGTATTTT. Translating it yields CATFSGQGAGTDTQYF. Based on the CDR3 plus reference TRBV15 and TRBJ2-3, the full variable domain is DAMVIQNPRYQVTQFGKPVTLSCSQTLNHNVMYWYQQKSSQAPKLLFHYYDKDFNNEADTPDNFQSRRPNTSFCFLDIRSPGLGDTAMYLCATFSGQGAGTDTQYFGPGTRLTVL.

The chain recombines TRBV2 with TRBJ2-3, with D unresolved. Germline V gene sequence: CDR1 SNHLY, CDR2 FYNNEI. The CDR3 loop spans 14 amino acids. The V gene lost 1 base and the J gene lost 2 bases, with 7 bases spanning the gap. DNA for the CDR3: TGTGCCAGCAGTGAAGACAGCCACACAGATACGCAGTATTTT. Protein sequence: CASSEDSHTDTQYF.

This clone has only one observation. The rearrangement joins TRBV5-1 to TRBJ1-2; D possibly corresponds to TRBD1 (6 bases). Germline lookup yields CDR1 SGHRS and CDR2 YFSETQ. V dropped 1 base and J dropped 6 bases, with 10 bases sitting between them. This CDR3 contains 13 residues. CDR3 coding DNA: TGCGCCAGCAGCTTGAGGCCAGGGGATGGCTACACCTTC. Protein sequence: CASSLRPGDGYTF.

The rearrangement uses TRBV11-2 and TRBJ2-7, with TRBD1 as a possible D gene (5 bases). The germline CDR1 and CDR2 sequences are SGHAT and FQNNGV. V lost 6 bases, J lost 3 bases, and 9 bases lay in between. The CDR3 has 12 residues. In nucleotides, the CDR3 is TGTGCCAGCAGGGGCAGGGACTACGAGCAGTACTTC. Its translation is CASRGRDYEQYF.

This clone came up once. The rearrangement joins TRBV7-9 to TRBJ2-7; 7 nucleotides align to TRBD1. J lost 0 bases, V lost 5 bases, and 4 bases had no gene match. The germline gives CDR1 SEHNR, CDR2 FQNEAQ (reference sequence). This CDR3 is built from 14 residues. CDR3 residues: CASSPWDSSYEQYF. The CDR3 region has the DNA TGTGCCAGCAGCCCTTGGGACAGCTCCTACGAGCAGTACTTC.

This clone was counted a single time. V and J are TRBV4-2 and TRBJ1-4; 12 nucleotides line up with TRBD1. V was clipped by 4 bases and J by 3 bases; unmatched bases: 3. The CDR3 sequence is 16 residues long. Germline assignment: CDR1 LGHNA and CDR2 YNFKEQ. The CDR3 loop is CASSRGQGAANEKLFF. DNA for the CDR3: TGTGCCAGCAGCCGGGGACAGGGGGCGGCTAATGAAAAACTGTTTTTT.

The V gene is TRBV29-1, the J gene TRBJ1-2; 7 nucleotides agree with TRBD1. The CDR3 totals 13 residues. CDR1 and CDR2 from the germline V gene are SQVTM and ANQGSEA. The ends lost 5 bases at V and 0 bases at J; junction bases unmatched: 3. The CDR3 DNA is TGCAGCGTTCAACAGGGGACTAACTATGGCTACACCTTC. Residues: CSVQQGTNYGYTF.

The chain carries TRBV10-1 and TRBJ2-7; 9 positions agree with TRBD2. The CDR3 covers 15 residues. V lost 6 bases, J lost 4 bases, and 10 bases stayed unmatched. CDR1 is WNHNN and CDR2 is SYGVQD in the germline V gene (reference sequence). The CDR3 reads CASSPSLAGLYEQYF. DNA for the CDR3: TGCGCCAGCAGCCCTTCCCTAGCGGGGCTGTACGAGCAGTACTTC.

This clone was picked up one time. As DNA, the CDR3 is TGTGCCAGCAGTTCAGGACAGGGGCGGACTGGGGCCAACGTCCTGACTTTC. This gives the protein CASSSGQGRTGANVLTF. This sequence joins TRBV28 and TRBJ2-6; 9 bases agree with TRBD1. The CDR3 length is 17 residues. Germline values: CDR1 MDHEN, CDR2 SYDVKM. The V segment lost 4 bases and the J segment 2 bases; nucleotides outside the gene matches: 6. The variable domain in full, completed from reference TRBV28 and TRBJ2-6, reads DVKVTQSSRYLVKRTGEKVFLECVQDMDHENMFWYRQDPGLGLRLIYFSYDVKMKEKGDIPEGYSVSREKKERFSLILESASTNQTSMYLCASSSGQGRTGANVLTFGAGSRLTVL.

V is TRBV5-6 and J is TRBJ2-1; the match to TRBD2 covers 11 bases. V was pared by 4 bases and J by 0 bases, with 9 bases of the junction left unmatched. Germline CDR1 is SGHDT and CDR2 is YYEEEE. The CDR3 extends over 18 amino acids. This chain's CDR3 is CASSPTRLAGSSYNEQFF. CDR3 nucleotide sequence: TGTGCCAGCAGCCCAACGCGACTAGCGGGGAGCTCCTACAATGAGCAGTTCTTC.

The rearrangement links TRBV7-2 to TRBJ2-5, with D possibly matching TRBD2 (5 bases). V was shortened by 3 bases and J by 5 bases, with 16 bases between the two germline ends. Looked up from germline, CDR1 is SGHTA and CDR2 is FQGNSA. The length of the CDR3 is 15 residues. The CDR3 DNA reads TGTGCCAGCAGCTTTTGGAGCGGTCCGATGGAGACCCAGTACTTC. This codes for CASSFWSGPMETQYF.

The chain joins TRBV18 to TRBJ2-5; 13 bases are shared with TRBD2. The CDR3 runs 15 residues. The V segment lost 5 bases and the J segment 3 bases; nucleotides outside the gene matches: 3. Germline V lookup: CDR1 KGHSH, CDR2 LQKENI. The CDR3 nucleotides read TGTGCCAGCTCATGGGGGACTAGCGGGAAAGAGACCCAGTACTTC. Translating it yields CASSWGTSGKETQYF.

This chain connects TRBV7-3 to TRBJ2-5, with D perhaps matching TRBD1 (6 bases). The CDR3 is 14 residues long. The germline V and J ends were trimmed by 1 base and 3 bases, with 9 bases remaining between them. The V gene's germline CDR1 is SGHTA and CDR2 FQGTGA. The CDR3 spells CASSLRPGEETQYF. The DNA of the CDR3 is TGTGCCAGCAGCTTAAGGCCAGGGGAAGAGACCCAGTACTTC.

The chain employs TRBV9 and TRBJ1-2; TRBD1 agrees at 7 bases. CDR1 and CDR2 from the germline V gene are SGDLS and YYNGEE. Trimming removed 4 bases from V and 7 bases from J; junction bases left unmatched: 10. This CDR3 is 14 amino acids long. DNA for the CDR3: TGTGCCAGCAGCCAATCCCAGGAGGGGGCTGGCTACACCTTC. Translating gives CASSQSQEGAGYTF.

The chain couples TRBV29-1 to TRBJ2-7, with D possibly TRBD1 on 6 matching bases. Germline V gene sequence: CDR1 SQVTM, CDR2 ANQGSEA. The CDR3 is 11 amino acids. Deletions cut 1 base from V and 7 bases from J, with 8 bases between. CDR3 sequence (DNA): TGCAGCGTTGAAGGGGGGCGGGAGCAGTACTTC. Its translation is CSVEGGREQYF.

The chain combines TRBV20-1 with TRBJ2-1; D gene uncertain. Looked up from germline, CDR1 is DFQATT and CDR2 is SNEGSKA (reference sequence). This CDR3 has 10 residues. V lost 4 bases and J lost 5, with 3 bases in between. This CDR3 reads CSAIDNEQFF. The CDR3 nucleotides are TGCAGTGCTATAGACAATGAGCAGTTCTTC.

This rearrangement joins TRBV5-6 to TRBJ1-2; TRBD1 is a possible D gene (5 bases). Between the trimmed V and J ends, which lost 4 bases and 14 bases, there was a span of 24 bases. This CDR3 has 14 amino acids. Germline CDR1 reads SGHDT; CDR2 reads YYEEEE. As DNA, the CDR3 is TGTGCCAGCAGCCCAGATACGGGACTGCCTCCCGAGACCTTC. This encodes CASSPDTGLPPETF.

The chain recombines TRBV7-3 with TRBJ2-7, with 9 bases that match TRBD2. CDR3 length equals 14 residues. Germline V CDR1 and CDR2: SGHTA, FQGTGA. Germline trimming cut 3 bases from V and 7 bases from J; bases unmatched to any gene: 7. DNA of the CDR3: TGTGCCAGCAGCTTGGCGGGAGGGTCCGGGGAGCAGTACTTC. It codes for CASSLAGGSGEQYF.

Only one count was recorded for this clone. The rearrangement joins TRBV7-2 to TRBJ1-2; tentatively, D is TRBD1 (6 bases). The germline gives CDR1 SGHTA, CDR2 FQGNSA. Trimming took off 5 bases at V and 8 bases at J, with 12 bases between the two ends. This CDR3 contains 12 residues. The CDR3 coding sequence is TGTGCCAGCAGCAACCGACAGGAAGGCTACACCTTC. Translating gives CASSNRQEGYTF.

This chain connects TRBV4-2 to TRBJ1-2, with a weak D call TRBD1 (6 bases). The CDR3 length is 15 residues. Trimming stripped 0 bases from V and 3 bases from J, with 11 bases between. Germline assignment: CDR1 LGHNA and CDR2 YNFKEQ. The CDR3 protein is CASSQETGLDYGYTF. CDR3 sequence (DNA): TGTGCCAGCAGCCAAGAGACAGGCCTTGACTATGGCTACACCTTC.

The chain couples TRBV6-1 to TRBJ1-2; D is unresolved. Germline loops: CDR1 MNHNS, CDR2 SASEGT. The length of the CDR3 is 15 residues. Between the trimmed V and J ends, which lost 7 bases and 4 bases, there was a span of 19 bases. CDR3 loop: CASTASAGFGYGYTF. As DNA, the CDR3 is TGTGCCAGCACTGCTTCGGCAGGCTTTGGCTATGGCTACACCTTC.

This CDR3 is CASRGLSLSTDTQYF. CDR3 DNA sequence: TGTGCCAGCAGGGGACTCTCTTTAAGCACAGATACGCAGTATTTT. This rearrangement joins TRBV28 to TRBJ2-3; perhaps TRBD2 as D (6 bases). Germline CDR1 reads MDHEN; CDR2 reads SYDVKM. The CDR3 contains 15 residues. V lost 6 bases and J lost 0, with 13 bases in between.

This rearrangement joins TRBV27 to TRBJ1-1; 11 positions agree with TRBD1. Trimming at V came to 3 bases and at J to 3 bases, leaving 12 bases not matched to a gene. This CDR3 has 18 residues. CDR1 is MNHEY, CDR2 SMNVEV, per germline (reference sequence). The CDR3 nucleotides are TGTGCCAGCAGTTTCATTCATCCGGGACAGGGGGGTGACACTGAAGCTTTCTTT. Amino acids: CASSFIHPGQGGDTEAFF.

The chain uses TRBV11-2 and TRBJ1-4, with D perhaps matching TRBD1 (6 bases). Germline V gene sequence: CDR1 SGHAT, CDR2 FQNNGV. This CDR3 comprises 13 residues. The ends were cut back, 3 bases at V and 8 bases at J, with 10 bases in the middle. Here the CDR3 DNA reads TGTGCCAGCAGCTTCAGGGGAGGCGAAAAACTGTTTTTT. Its protein product is CASSFRGGEKLFF.

The gene calls are TRBV5-5 and TRBJ2-7, with D possibly being TRBD2 (6 bases). This CDR3 has 15 amino acids. Trimming left V 3 bases short and J 3 bases short, with 16 bases between. Germline CDR1 reads SGHKS; CDR2 reads YYEKEE (reference sequence). CDR3 protein: CASSSPERAFYEQYF. CDR3 DNA: TGTGCCAGCAGCTCCCCTGAGCGGGCTTTCTACGAGCAGTACTTC.

As concerns this clone: The sample carries other DNA sequences with the same CDR3. The chain carries TRBV29-1 and TRBJ2-2; D is tentatively TRBD1 or TRBD2 (5 bases each). The CDR3 has 14 amino acids. V lost 7 bases and J 6 bases, leaving 18 bases between the germline ends. CDR1 and CDR2 from the germline V gene are SQVTM and ANQGSEA. CDR3 protein: CSARRGEGAGELFF. The DNA of the CDR3 is TGCAGCGCTCGTAGGGGAGAAGGGGCCGGGGAGCTGTTTTTT.

This rearrangement joins TRBV5-1 to TRBJ2-5, with D possibly being TRBD1 (7 bases). CDR3 size: 15 residues. From germline, CDR1 is SGHRS and CDR2 YFSETQ. Deletions cut 4 bases from V and 5 bases from J, with 18 bases between. This chain's CDR3 is CASSLTRGDRETQYF. The CDR3 coding sequence is TGCGCCAGCAGCCTTACCAGGGGGGATCGGGAGACCCAGTACTTC.